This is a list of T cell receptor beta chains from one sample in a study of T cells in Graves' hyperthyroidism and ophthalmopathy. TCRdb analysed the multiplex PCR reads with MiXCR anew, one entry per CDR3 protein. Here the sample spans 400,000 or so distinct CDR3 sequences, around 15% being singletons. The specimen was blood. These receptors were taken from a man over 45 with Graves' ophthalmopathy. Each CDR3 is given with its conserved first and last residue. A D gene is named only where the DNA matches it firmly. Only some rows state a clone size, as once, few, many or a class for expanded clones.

CDR3 DNA: TGTGCCAGCAGTGCGAGTCCGGCCGAGCAGTACTTC
CDR3 protein: CASSASPAEQYF
J gene: TRBJ2-7
D gene: .
clone size: many
V gene: TRBV27

CDR3 DNA: TGCAGTGCTAGAGAAGGGGGAACCTATAATTCACCCCTCCACTTT
CDR3 protein: CSAREGGTYNSPLHF
J gene: TRBJ1-6
D gene: .
clone size: many
V gene: TRBV20-1

CDR3 DNA: TGTGCCAGCAGTCACCCCGGGGGCCGAGAGCAGTTCTTC
CDR3 protein: CASSHPGGREQFF
J gene: TRBJ2-1
D gene: .
clone size: many
V gene: TRBV6-1

CDR3 DNA: TGTGCCAGCAGTTTATCTATGGGGAAAGGTGGCTACACCTTC
CDR3 protein: CASSLSMGKGGYTF
J gene: TRBJ1-2
D gene: .
clone size: many
V gene: TRBV27

CDR3 DNA: TGCAGTGCTAGTAGGACTAGCGGAATCCAAGAGACCCAGTACTTC
CDR3 protein: CSASRTSGIQETQYF
J gene: TRBJ2-5
D gene: TRBD2
clone size: many
V gene: TRBV20-1

CDR3 DNA: TGTGCCACCAGTGATTTCGCGGGACGGGCCAATGAGCAGTTCTTC
CDR3 protein: CATSDFAGRANEQFF
J gene: TRBJ2-1
D gene: .
clone size: many
V gene: TRBV24-1

CDR3 DNA: TGTGCCACCCTGGGGAGGGGGGAGAACACTGAAGCTTTCTTT
CDR3 protein: CATLGRGENTEAFF
J gene: TRBJ1-1
D gene: .
clone size: few
V gene: TRBV6-1

CDR3 DNA: TGTGCCAGCAGTGACGTGGGCAGCGGGCCGCCCTACGAGCAGTACTTC
CDR3 protein: CASSDVGSGPPYEQYF
J gene: TRBJ2-7
D gene: .
clone size: many
V gene: TRBV2

CDR3 DNA: TGTGCCAGCAGTTTAGTCGGGGCTGGGGCCAACGTCCTGACTTTC
CDR3 protein: CASSLVGAGANVLTF
J gene: TRBJ2-6
D gene: .
clone size: .
V gene: TRBV27

CDR3 DNA: TGTGCCAGCAGACAATCCTTTGGGGGAGGGCTGGCTGGGGCCAACGTCCCGACTTTC
CDR3 protein: CASRQSFGGGLAGANVPTF
J gene: TRBJ2-6
D gene: TRBD2
clone size: .
V gene: TRBV28

CDR3 DNA: TGCGCCAGCAGGCGGGGTTGGAGTCTAGCGGTCTACGAGCAGTACTTC
CDR3 protein: CASRRGWSLAVYEQYF
J gene: TRBJ2-7
D gene: TRBD2
clone size: few
V gene: TRBV5-1

CDR3 DNA: TGTGCCACCCAGGCAAAGAGCTCCTACAATGAGCAGTTCTTC
CDR3 protein: CATQAKSSYNEQFF
J gene: TRBJ2-1
D gene: .
clone size: .
V gene: TRBV2

CDR3 DNA: TGTGCCAGCAGTGAAGACGGGAGTGACTCAGATACGCAGTATTTT
CDR3 protein: CASSEDGSDSDTQYF
J gene: TRBJ2-3
D gene: .
clone size: many
V gene: TRBV2

CDR3 DNA: TGCAGTGCGGGGTCGGTGGTCTCCTACAATGAGCAGTTCTTC
CDR3 protein: CSAGSVVSYNEQFF
J gene: TRBJ2-1
D gene: .
clone size: many
V gene: TRBV20-1

CDR3 DNA: TGTGCCAGCAGCCACGACATTCTGACTAGCGGGAGGCAACACGAGCAGTACTTC
CDR3 protein: CASSHDILTSGRQHEQYF
J gene: TRBJ2-7
D gene: TRBD2
clone size: many
V gene: TRBV3-1

CDR3 DNA: TGTGCCAGCAGCTTACGGTCTAGCGGGAAAAATGAGCAGTTCTTC
CDR3 protein: CASSLRSSGKNEQFF
J gene: TRBJ2-1
D gene: TRBD2
clone size: many
V gene: TRBV7-9

CDR3 DNA: TGTGCCAGCAGCCAAGACGGGCTCCCAGAAGATACGCAGTATTTT
CDR3 protein: CASSQDGLPEDTQYF
J gene: TRBJ2-3
D gene: .
clone size: many
V gene: TRBV3-1

CDR3 DNA: TGTGCCAGTCGATATAGCGGGAGGGCCGGCACAGATACGCAGTATTTT
CDR3 protein: CASRYSGRAGTDTQYF
J gene: TRBJ2-3
D gene: TRBD2
clone size: few
V gene: TRBV19

CDR3 DNA: TGTGCCAGCAGCTTCATGGACTATCCAAGTGAGACCCAGTACTTC
CDR3 protein: CASSFMDYPSETQYF
J gene: TRBJ2-5
D gene: .
clone size: .
V gene: TRBV7-8

CDR3 DNA: TGTGCCAGCAGCTCGACCGGCACTGAAGCTTTCTTT
CDR3 protein: CASSSTGTEAFF
J gene: TRBJ1-1
D gene: .
clone size: many
V gene: TRBV5-5

CDR3 DNA: TGCAGTGCTAGAGATGGGGCCTACAATGAGCAGTTCTTC
CDR3 protein: CSARDGAYNEQFF
J gene: TRBJ2-1
D gene: .
clone size: many
V gene: TRBV20-1

CDR3 DNA: TGTGCCACCAGTGACCGATTGACAGGGTTCGGCTACACCTTC
CDR3 protein: CATSDRLTGFGYTF
J gene: TRBJ1-2
D gene: TRBD1
clone size: few
V gene: TRBV24-1

CDR3 DNA: TGTGCCAGCAGCTTGTATGGGGCGGCCGGGGAGCTGCTTTTT
CDR3 protein: CASSLYGAAGELLF
J gene: TRBJ2-2
D gene: .
clone size: .
V gene: TRBV5-4

CDR3 DNA: TGTGCCAGCTCACCACCAATAAGGGATACGCAGTATTTT
CDR3 protein: CASSPPIRDTQYF
J gene: TRBJ2-3
D gene: .
clone size: many
V gene: TRBV18

CDR3 DNA: TGTGCCAGCAGCTCCTATTCCACAGTTACAGCTAACTATGGCTACACCTTC
CDR3 protein: CASSSYSTVTANYGYTF
J gene: TRBJ1-2
D gene: .
clone size: few
V gene: TRBV5-5

CDR3 DNA: TGTGCCACCGGGATATTCGGGCCGAACACTGAAGCTTTCTTT
CDR3 protein: CATGIFGPNTEAFF
J gene: TRBJ1-1
D gene: .
clone size: many
V gene: TRBV6-1

CDR3 DNA: TGTGCCAGCACCTTCGAACTGAACACTGAAGCTTTCTTT
CDR3 protein: CASTFELNTEAFF
J gene: TRBJ1-1
D gene: .
clone size: many
V gene: TRBV6-1

CDR3 DNA: TGCAGTGCTAGAGGGTTGGGGGGTCTCGGCACTGAAGCTTTCTTT
CDR3 protein: CSARGLGGLGTEAFF
J gene: TRBJ1-1
D gene: .
clone size: .
V gene: TRBV20-1

CDR3 DNA: TGTGCCTGGAGCGTGAGCGATGCCGGGGAGCTGTTTTTT
CDR3 protein: CAWSVSDAGELFF
J gene: TRBJ2-2
D gene: .
clone size: many
V gene: TRBV30

CDR3 DNA: TGTGCCAGCAGTTTAGAAAGTGGGAGACTATTGTACAATGAGCAGTTCTTC
CDR3 protein: CASSLESGRLLYNEQFF
J gene: TRBJ2-1
D gene: .
clone size: many
V gene: TRBV12-3/TRBV12-4

CDR3 DNA: TGTGCCAGCAGCTTAAACCCTTCTAGCGTTCAAGGGGAGCAGTACTTC
CDR3 protein: CASSLNPSSVQGEQYF
J gene: TRBJ2-7
D gene: .
clone size: many
V gene: TRBV11-2

CDR3 DNA: TGTGCCAGTAGTGAAGACATCAATCAGCCCCAGCATTTT
CDR3 protein: CASSEDINQPQHF
J gene: TRBJ1-5
D gene: .
clone size: .
V gene: TRBV19

CDR3 DNA: TGTGCCATCAGTTACCAGTCAGGAGTGAACACTGAAGCTTTCTTT
CDR3 protein: CAISYQSGVNTEAFF
J gene: TRBJ1-1
D gene: .
clone size: .
V gene: TRBV10-3

CDR3 DNA: TGTGCCAGCAGCTTTAGGGCGGGAGCTATCCGGGAGACCCAGTACTTC
CDR3 protein: CASSFRAGAIRETQYF
J gene: TRBJ2-5
D gene: TRBD2
clone size: .
V gene: TRBV7-2

CDR3 DNA: TGTGCCAGCTCACAGGCCCGGAACACTGAAGCTTTCTTT
CDR3 protein: CASSQARNTEAFF
J gene: TRBJ1-1
D gene: .
clone size: many
V gene: TRBV18

CDR3 DNA: TGCAGCGTTGACCTAGCGGAGCCACAAGAGACCCAGTACTTC
CDR3 protein: CSVDLAEPQETQYF
J gene: TRBJ2-5
D gene: TRBD2
clone size: .
V gene: TRBV29-1

CDR3 DNA: TGTGCCAGCACCAGGGACAGCATGAACACTGAAGCTTTCTTT
CDR3 protein: CASTRDSMNTEAFF
J gene: TRBJ1-1
D gene: TRBD1
clone size: many
V gene: TRBV12-3/TRBV12-4

CDR3 DNA: TGTGCCAGTGGACTGACAAGGAACACTGAAGCTTTCTTT
CDR3 protein: CASGLTRNTEAFF
J gene: TRBJ1-1
D gene: .
clone size: .
V gene: TRBV19

CDR3 DNA: TGTGCCAGCAGCTTGGATGGGGGTGAGCAGTTCTTC
CDR3 protein: CASSLDGGEQFF
J gene: TRBJ2-1
D gene: .
clone size: many
V gene: TRBV7-2